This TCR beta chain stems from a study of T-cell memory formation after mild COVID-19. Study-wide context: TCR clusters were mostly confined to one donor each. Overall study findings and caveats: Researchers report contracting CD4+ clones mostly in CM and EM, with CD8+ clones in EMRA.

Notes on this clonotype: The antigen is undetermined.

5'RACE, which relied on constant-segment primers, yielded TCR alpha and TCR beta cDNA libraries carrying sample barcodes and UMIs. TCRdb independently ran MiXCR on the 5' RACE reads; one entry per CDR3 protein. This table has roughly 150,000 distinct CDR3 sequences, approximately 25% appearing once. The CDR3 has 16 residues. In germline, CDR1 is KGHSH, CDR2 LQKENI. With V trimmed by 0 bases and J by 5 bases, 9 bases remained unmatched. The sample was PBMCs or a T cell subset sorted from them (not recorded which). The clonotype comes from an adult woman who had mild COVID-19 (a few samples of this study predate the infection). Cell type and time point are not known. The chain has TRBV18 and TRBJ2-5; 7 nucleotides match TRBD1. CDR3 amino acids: CASSPPMTGMEETQYF. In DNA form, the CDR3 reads TGTGCCAGCTCACCACCGATGACAGGGATGGAGGAGACCCAGTACTTC.